Presented here are 9 T cell receptor beta chains from one specimen sequenced in a study of CD8+ T cells in alopecia areata. RNA was isolated and reverse transcribed to cDNA, the sequencing template. Repertoires were generated with immunoSEQ multiplex PCR, while TCRdb's copy carries only in-frame clones and drops some. This sample has a few hundred thousand clones, with 30% to 40% found just once. Noted treatment: oral pan-JAK inhibitor, 5-10 mg twice daily. Specimen: CD4+ T cells sorted from blood, collected at week 34, from a patient treated with tofacitinib. The source of these receptors is a human donor with alopecia areata.

The chain is built from TRBV7-9 and TRBJ2-3; D is undetermined. V gave up 0 bases and J gave up 2 bases, with 12 bases separating them. Germline assignment: CDR1 SEHNR and CDR2 FQNEAQ (reference sequence). CDR3 length: 16 amino acids. CDR3 in DNA: TGTGCCAGCAGCTTAGCGAAGGCAGTTGCCACAGATACGCAGTATTTT. This gives the protein CASSLAKAVATDTQYF.

The chain recombines TRBV7-2 with TRBJ1-5; the D gene is possibly TRBD1 (6 bases). This CDR3 has 15 amino acids. Per germline, CDR1 SGHTA and CDR2 FQGNSA. V shed 1 base and J shed 2 bases, with 9 bases lying between them. The CDR3 spells CASSLEGGGNQPQHF. The CDR3, as DNA: TGTGCCAGCAGCTTAGAGGGGGGCGGCAATCAGCCCCAGCATTTT.

The V call is TRBV7-6, the J call TRBJ2-1; 7 bases fit TRBD2. V lost 8 bases to trimming and J lost 7 bases; unmatched junction nucleotides: 11. The CDR3 is 14 residues long. Germline V gives CDR1 SGHVS, CDR2 FNYEAQ. This CDR3 reads CASGSGRERNEQFF. DNA for the CDR3: TGTGCCAGCGGTTCGGGGAGGGAGAGGAATGAGCAGTTCTTC.

This rearrangement joins TRBV10-3 to TRBJ2-3; 8 nucleotides line up with TRBD2. The germline gives CDR1 ENHRY, CDR2 SYGVKD. This CDR3 is 14 amino acids long. V gave up 5 bases and J gave up 1 base; unmatched junction bases: 2. This CDR3 reads CAISLTSGTDTQYF. The CDR3 bases are TGTGCCATCAGTTTGACTAGCGGCACAGATACGCAGTATTTT.

This clone has only a few counts. V usage is TRBV27 and J usage is TRBJ1-2, with D possibly matching TRBD1 (5 bases). From germline, CDR1 is MNHEY and CDR2 SMNVEV (reference sequence). The germline V and J ends were trimmed by 7 bases and 4 bases, with 16 bases remaining between them. The CDR3 contains 14 residues. The CDR3 is CASTAADTGYGYTF. The DNA for the CDR3 is TGTGCCAGCACTGCTGCGGACACGGGCTATGGCTACACCTTC.

The genes are TRBV5-5 and TRBJ2-1; 9 positions match TRBD2. Looked up from germline, CDR1 is SGHKS and CDR2 is YYEKEE (reference sequence). The CDR3 consists of 16 residues. Unmatched junction bases numbered 3, after V lost 0 bases and J lost 2 bases. The CDR3 sequence: CASSLDVAGAYNEQFF. CDR3 DNA sequence: TGTGCCAGCAGCTTGGATGTAGCGGGAGCCTACAATGAGCAGTTCTTC.

This clone was seen a few times. Sequence at one end of the junction differs from germline and may be a read error. Other DNA variants within this sample encode the same CDR3. This chain links TRBV6-5 with TRBJ2-1; D ambiguous. Germline V CDR1 and CDR2: MNHEY, SVGAGI. This CDR3 spans 11 amino acids. CDR3 region: CASSYYHEQFF. CDR3 DNA: TGTGCCAGCAGTTACTACCATGAGCAGTTCTTC.

The chain recombines TRBV30 with TRBJ1-2, with 8 bases that match TRBD1. V lost 5 bases, J lost 4 bases, and 9 bases stayed unmatched. This CDR3 region has 14 residues. In germline, CDR1 is GTSNPN, CDR2 SVGIG (reference sequence). This CDR3 is CAWARQGIGYGYTF. The CDR3 coding sequence is TGTGCCTGGGCACGACAGGGGATCGGCTATGGCTACACCTTC.

This chain connects TRBV6-1 to TRBJ2-5; TRBD2 agrees at 9 bases. Germline V lookup: CDR1 MNHNS, CDR2 SASEGT. CDR3 size: 13 residues. The ends lost 6 bases at V and 7 bases at J; junction bases unmatched: 6. Here the CDR3 reads CASRTSGEGTQYF. The CDR3, as DNA: TGTGCCAGCAGGACTAGCGGAGAGGGGACCCAGTACTTC.